The 27 T cell receptor beta chains presented below share a single source sample, sequenced in a study of T cell changes during pregnancy in multiple sclerosis. Clones were read by immunoSEQ multiplex PCR, and TCRdb kept only the in-frame ones, dropping some. The table has under 50,000 clones, roughly 90% seen once; the top ten hold 0.56%. The specimen was CD4+ T cells from peripheral blood mononuclear cells, collected before pregnancy. Receptor source: a female donor with multiple sclerosis, enrolled in a pregnancy study.

This clone was recorded only once. The chain recombines TRBV27 with TRBJ2-1; 7 bases are a match to TRBD2. Germline V gene lookup returns CDR1 MNHEY and CDR2 SMNVEV (reference sequence). This CDR3 spans 17 amino acids. V shed 5 bases, J shed 4 bases, and the junction held 14 bases outside the gene matches. This chain's CDR3 is CASSPLDGSGGYNEQFF. The CDR3 region has the DNA TGTGCCAGCAGTCCCCTGGACGGATCCGGGGGGTACAATGAGCAGTTCTTC.

The chain employs TRBV6-5 and TRBJ1-6; maybe TRBD1 (6 bases). CDR3 size: 15 residues. Germline CDR1 is MNHEY and CDR2 is SVGAGI. The germline V and J ends were trimmed by 2 bases and 7 bases, with 12 bases remaining between them. The CDR3 is CASSYSRDMNSPLHF. The DNA of the CDR3 is TGTGCCAGCAGTTACAGCAGGGACATGAATTCACCCCTCCACTTT.

The rearrangement uses TRBV7-2 and TRBJ2-2; D call uncertain. The CDR3 totals 14 residues. The germline V gene encodes CDR1 SGHTA and CDR2 FQGNSA. The ends were cut back, 1 base at V and 1 base at J, with 4 bases in the middle. The CDR3 bases are TGTGCCAGCAGCTTAGGGCAGAACACCGGGGAGCTGTTTTTT. It yields the protein CASSLGQNTGELFF.

The rearrangement links TRBV30 to TRBJ1-3, with a possible D match to TRBD1 (6 bases). Trimming shortened V by 5 bases and J by 0 bases, and 14 bases separated the two germline ends. The germline CDR1 and CDR2 sequences are GTSNPN and SVGIG (reference sequence). The CDR3 length is 15 residues. CDR3 protein: CAWGPGGHSGNTIYF. CDR3 nucleotide sequence: TGTGCCTGGGGCCCGGGGGGGCACTCTGGAAACACCATATATTTT.

The rearrangement joins TRBV6-5 to TRBJ1-6, with no clear D. This CDR3 is built from 16 residues. Trimming left V 0 bases short and J 7 bases short, with 13 bases between. CDR1 and CDR2 from the germline V gene are MNHEY and SVGAGI. The DNA for the CDR3 is TGTGCCAGCAGTTACTCGAGTGTCTCTTTAAATTCACCCCTCCACTTT. Translated, it gives CASSYSSVSLNSPLHF.

This chain uses TRBV4-3 with TRBJ2-2; D may be TRBD2 (5 bases). This CDR3 has 14 residues. Germline V gene data show CDR1 as LGHNA and CDR2 as YSLEER. Deletions cut 4 bases from V and 8 bases from J, with 14 bases between. Here the CDR3 DNA reads TGCGCCAGCAGCCTGAGGGCCACCGTTGGGGAGCTGTTTTTT. Amino acids: CASSLRATVGELFF.

In this sample, this clone turned up once. The J gene is TRBJ2-1, the V gene TRBV29-1; D may be TRBD1 (6 bases). Germline V gene sequence: CDR1 SQVTM, CDR2 ANQGSEA. V was clipped by 5 bases and J by 8 bases, with 19 bases between them. The CDR3 is 14 residues long. CDR3 nucleotides: TGCAGCGTTCGGGACAACGACCCTTACGATGAGCAGTTCTTC. It is translated as CSVRDNDPYDEQFF.

The CDR3 DNA reads as TGTGCCTGGAGGGCCAATTCACCCCTCCACTTT. The encoded protein is CAWRANSPLHF. J is TRBJ1-6 and V is TRBV30, with D uncertain. This CDR3 is built from 11 residues. CDR1 and CDR2 (germline): GTSNPN, SVGIG (reference sequence). Trimming pared 3 bases from V and 7 bases from J, leaving 4 bases between.

This clone was recorded once. The V and J genes are TRBV2 and TRBJ2-1; 13 bases match TRBD2. There are 16 residues in the CDR3. Losses at the gene ends were 10 bases for V and 1 base for J; bases not matched to a gene: 7. Germline CDR1 and CDR2: SNHLY and FYNNEI. CDR3 bases: TGTGCCAACAAACTAGCGGGGGGGGCTTCCTACAATGAGCAGTTCTTC. Translation: CANKLAGGASYNEQFF.

CDR3 in amino acids: CASSLVGDNYGYTF. For the CDR3, the DNA is TGTGCCAGCAGCTTAGTCGGAGATAACTATGGCTACACCTTC. The genes are TRBV11-2 and TRBJ1-2, with D hard to call. Germline V lookup: CDR1 SGHAT, CDR2 FQNNGV. CDR3 length: 14 amino acids. Trimming took off 1 base at V and 1 base at J, with 7 bases between the two ends.

The rearrangement links TRBV18 to TRBJ2-7; TRBD1 matches at 8 bases. Germline values: CDR1 KGHSH, CDR2 LQKENI. V gave up 3 bases and J gave up 3 bases; unmatched junction bases: 4. This CDR3 has 14 amino acids. This CDR3 is CASSPSGQGYEQYF. CDR3 nucleotides: TGTGCCAGCTCACCGTCCGGACAGGGCTACGAGCAGTACTTC.

V usage is TRBV2 and J usage is TRBJ1-5; 8 positions agree with TRBD1. The CDR3 has 15 amino acids. J lost 6 bases, V lost 4 bases, and 8 bases had no gene match. The germline V gene has CDR1 SNHLY and CDR2 FYNNEI. The CDR3 is CASSAGQASGQPQHF. CDR3 coding DNA: TGTGCCAGCAGTGCGGGACAGGCTAGCGGTCAGCCCCAGCATTTT.

This rearrangement joins TRBV9 to TRBJ2-7; 8 positions agree with TRBD1. The CDR3 totals 16 residues. In germline, CDR1 is SGDLS, CDR2 YYNGEE. Trimming cost V 0 bases and J 3 bases; bases outside gene matches: 8. This CDR3 reads CASSVGGSGTGYEQYF. The CDR3 coding sequence is TGTGCCAGCAGCGTAGGTGGTAGTGGGACAGGCTACGAGCAGTACTTC.

The rearrangement links TRBV5-5 to TRBJ1-6; a possible D gene is TRBD1 (6 bases). This CDR3 contains 16 residues. CDR1 is SGHKS and CDR2 is YYEKEE in the germline V gene (reference sequence). V dropped 4 bases and J dropped 0 bases, with 11 bases sitting between them. The CDR3 nucleotides read TGTGCCAGCAGCGTAGGACAGAGCTCCTATAATTCACCCCTCCACTTT. It translates to CASSVGQSSYNSPLHF.

The V and J genes are TRBV19 and TRBJ1-2, with a weak D call TRBD1 (5 bases). Trimming removed 2 bases from V and 8 bases from J, with 12 bases in between. CDR1 is LNHDA, CDR2 SQIVND, per germline (reference sequence). The CDR3 loop spans 13 amino acids. In nucleotides, the CDR3 is TGTGCCAGTAGTATAACAGTCCAGGGCGGCTACACCTTC. Residues: CASSITVQGGYTF.

The chain joins TRBV7-3 to TRBJ1-6; possible D gene TRBD1, 5 bases. The CDR3 has 18 residues. Germline V gene sequence: CDR1 SGHTA, CDR2 FQGTGA. V lost 2 bases and J 4 bases, leaving 18 bases between the germline ends. CDR3 in amino acids: CASSLYGGDGRYNSPLHF. The CDR3, as DNA: TGTGCCAGCAGCTTATACGGAGGGGATGGACGGTATAATTCACCCCTCCACTTT. Variable domain in full (rest from reference TRBV7-3 and TRBJ1-6): GAGVSQTPSNKVTEKGKYVELRCDPISGHTALYWYRQSLGQGPEFLIYFQGTGAADDSGLPNDRFFAVRPEGSVSTLKIQRTERGDSAVYLCASSLYGGDGRYNSPLHFGNGTRLTVT.

The chain uses TRBV5-1 and TRBJ2-7, with D perhaps TRBD2 (6 bases). Looked up from germline, CDR1 is SGHRS and CDR2 is YFSETQ. The CDR3 consists of 13 residues. Trimming cost V 1 base and J 4 bases, with 9 bases left between them. CDR3 nucleotide sequence: TGCGCCAGCAGCTTGAGACTAGAATACGAGCAGTACTTC. This sequence encodes CASSLRLEYEQYF.

This chain joins TRBV2 and TRBJ1-1; 7 bases are a match to TRBD1. Germline trimming cut 6 bases from V and 4 bases from J; bases unmatched to any gene: 8. Germline V gives CDR1 SNHLY, CDR2 FYNNEI. This CDR3 has 14 amino acids. The CDR3, as DNA: TGTGCCAGCAGAATACAGGGGCCGGGCACTGAAGCTTTCTTT. As protein: CASRIQGPGTEAFF.

The V gene is TRBV5-4, the J gene TRBJ2-5; 8 bases agree with TRBD2. The CDR3 runs 14 residues. Germline CDR1 reads SGHNT; CDR2 reads YYREEE (reference sequence). J gave up 8 bases and V 0 bases, and 6 bases lay outside the gene matches. CDR3 sequence: CASSLGLRGDTQYF. The CDR3 DNA sequence: TGTGCCAGCAGCTTGGGGCTGCGGGGGGACACCCAGTACTTC.

Details on this clone: The sample carries other DNA sequences with the same CDR3. The rearrangement uses TRBV25-1 and TRBJ1-2; 8 bases agree with TRBD1. With 5 bases clipped from V and 8 bases from J, the junction kept 7 bases outside the gene matches. Germline CDR1 reads MGHDK; CDR2 reads SYGVNS. The CDR3 consists of 13 residues. CDR3 sequence (DNA): TGTGCCAGCAGTCCCGACAGGGGCCGGGGCTACACCTTC. Amino acid sequence: CASSPDRGRGYTF.

This clone came up a few times. CDR3 region: CASSGEGTGVSPLHF. CDR3 DNA sequence: TGTGCCAGCAGTGGTGAGGGGACAGGGGTTTCACCCCTCCACTTT. The chain recombines TRBV2 with TRBJ1-6; TRBD1 agrees at 10 bases. Losses at the gene ends were 4 bases for V and 9 bases for J; bases not matched to a gene: 6. The CDR3 is 15 amino acids. Germline values: CDR1 SNHLY, CDR2 FYNNEI.

This chain joins TRBV28 and TRBJ2-7, with a tentative D call TRBD2 (5 bases). The germline CDR1 and CDR2 sequences are MDHEN and SYDVKM. Trimming removed 1 base at V and 2 bases at J, with 9 bases between. The CDR3 covers 14 residues. The CDR3: CASSLFPGTYEQYF. DNA for the CDR3: TGTGCCAGCAGTTTATTCCCGGGAACCTACGAGCAGTACTTC.

V usage is TRBV7-3 and J usage is TRBJ2-1, with D perhaps TRBD1 (6 bases). This CDR3 region has 15 residues. The V end lost 3 bases, the J end lost 0 bases, and 9 bases lay between the germline ends. The germline V gene encodes CDR1 SGHTA and CDR2 FQGTGA. The DNA of the CDR3 is TGTGCCAGCAGCTTGGGGGCCAGCTCCTACAATGAGCAGTTCTTC. The encoded protein is CASSLGASSYNEQFF.

The chain couples TRBV18 to TRBJ1-2; TRBD1 agrees at 7 bases. Trimming at V came to 3 bases and at J to 4 bases, leaving 2 bases not matched to a gene. This CDR3 has 13 amino acids. The germline V gene has CDR1 KGHSH and CDR2 LQKENI. CDR3 sequence (DNA): TGTGCCAGCTCACCCCGGGACAGCTATGGCTACACCTTC. Encoded protein: CASSPRDSYGYTF.

The chain links TRBV28 to TRBJ2-3; D possibly corresponds to TRBD2 (7 bases). The ends were cut back, 2 bases at V and 5 bases at J, with 11 bases in the middle. Germline V CDR1 and CDR2: MDHEN, SYDVKM. This CDR3 is 14 amino acids long. The CDR3 reads CASSLRGARDTQYF. The CDR3 nucleotides are TGTGCCAGCAGTTTACGGGGGGCCAGAGATACGCAGTATTTT.

This sequence joins TRBV9 and TRBJ2-7; D is possibly TRBD1 (5 bases). The CDR3 is 14 residues long. Trimming took off 2 bases at V and 0 bases at J, with 9 bases between the two ends. Germline assignment: CDR1 SGDLS and CDR2 YYNGEE. CDR3 coding DNA: TGTGCCAGCAGCGTCAGGGCAAGCTCCTACGAGCAGTACTTC. This translates into CASSVRASSYEQYF.

The rearrangement uses TRBV11-2 and TRBJ1-3; D not resolved. The CDR3 covers 16 residues. Between the trimmed V and J ends, which lost 6 bases and 0 bases, there was a span of 15 bases. CDR1 SGHAT and CDR2 FQNNGV come from the germline V gene. CDR3 residues: CASSYSRGGSGNTIYF. The CDR3 nucleotides are TGTGCCAGCAGTTATAGCCGTGGAGGCTCTGGAAACACCATATATTTT.